A single sample is the source of the 3 T cell receptor beta chains below, sequenced in a study of blood T cell repertoires in COVID-19. The protocol was immunoSEQ multiplex PCR, while the TCRdb copy is restricted to in-frame clones and leaves out a portion. The data hold 250,000 or so clones, with over 70% observed a single time. The specimen sequenced was peripheral blood. These receptors originate from a woman of 80 years or more with acute or convalescent COVID-19.

The rearrangement links TRBV18 to TRBJ2-5; D ambiguous. Trimming took off 5 bases at V and 7 bases at J, with 11 bases between the two ends. The V gene's germline CDR1 is KGHSH and CDR2 LQKENI. The CDR3 sequence is 12 residues long. The CDR3 loop is CASSEYTGTQYF. In DNA form, the CDR3 reads TGTGCCAGCTCAGAATATACGGGGACCCAGTACTTC.

The genes are TRBV7-3 and TRBJ2-1; 11 bases map to TRBD2. The junction had 3 bases not matched to a gene; V was cut back by 6 bases and J by 5 bases. CDR3 size: 14 residues. Germline CDR1 reads SGHTA; CDR2 reads FQGTGA. CDR3 region: CASSSGGADNEQFF. CDR3 bases: TGTGCCAGCAGTAGCGGGGGGGCCGACAATGAGCAGTTCTTC.

This sequence joins TRBV4-1 and TRBJ1-1; 10 nucleotides match TRBD1. Losses at the gene ends were 0 bases for V and 5 bases for J; bases not matched to a gene: 6. CDR3 size: 16 residues. From germline, CDR1 is MGHRA and CDR2 YSYEKL. DNA for the CDR3: TGCGCCAGCAGCCAAGATTCGAGGACAGGGGGTACTGAAGCTTTCTTT. Amino acid sequence: CASSQDSRTGGTEAFF.